This T cell receptor beta chain was identified during a study of shared clonotypes between healthy human individuals. Study background: Per donor, three plates held CD4 naive cells, three held CD4 memory, two held CD8 naive and one held CD8 memory.

Division of CD4+ cells produced a CD45RA+ naive subset and a CD45RA-negative memory subset. Findings and caveats of the study: Large depth notwithstanding, sorted-subset sequencing proved incomplete by rarefaction. Only blood underwent sampling, and tissue repertoires likely differ.

TCRdb's table, derived via immunoSEQ multiplex PCR, lists solely in-frame clones and lacks some. This sample yields over a million clones, of which around 82% are seen a single time; 0.55% to 0.7% belongs to the top ten. In regard to this clone: Antigen unknown.

This CDR3 region has 14 residues. Germline CDR1 SGHRS, CDR2 YFSETQ. V lost 7 bases and J lost 4; bases outside the gene matches: 6. What was sequenced was memory CD4+ T cells from PBMCs. Subset denoted: CD45RA-negative fraction. The chain uses TRBV5-1 and TRBJ2-7; 12 bases map to TRBD1. This sequence was found in a man younger than 35 in good health. Some clones in this sample may be carry-over from other donors' samples. In DNA form, the CDR3 reads TGCGCCAGCCCCGGGGGACAGGGGGCGTACGAGCAGTACTTC. Protein product: CASPGGQGAYEQYF.